The 10 T cell receptor beta chains below come from one sample, sequenced in a study of blood T cell repertoires in COVID-19. Repertoires were generated with immunoSEQ multiplex PCR, while TCRdb's copy carries only in-frame clones and drops some. This repertoire shows 300,000 to 350,000 clones, approximately 89% found once; its top ten account for over 8.5%. Material: PBMCs or T cells enriched from blood (not recorded which). The origin of the receptors is a woman between 25 and 40 years old who had recovered from COVID-19.

This clone was picked up a small number of times. The rearrangement links TRBV20-1 to TRBJ2-7, with D possibly matching TRBD1 (5 bases). Germline loops: CDR1 DFQATT, CDR2 SNEGSKA (reference sequence). CDR3 length: 11 amino acids. V lost 3 bases to trimming and J lost 4 bases, with 7 bases between them. The CDR3 loop reads CSASDRYEQYF. In nucleotides, the CDR3 is TGCAGTGCTAGTGACAGATACGAGCAGTACTTC.

This clone showed up just once. The genes are TRBV5-4 and TRBJ1-1; weak D call: TRBD1 (6 bases). Trimming shortened V by 4 bases and J by 1 base, and 17 bases separated the two germline ends. Germline V gives CDR1 SGHNT, CDR2 YYREEE (reference sequence). CDR3 length: 16 amino acids. The CDR3 nucleotides read TGTGCCAGCAGCCCGGGACACACAGGGAGGAACACTGAAGCTTTCTTT. This codes for CASSPGHTGRNTEAFF.

The chain carries TRBV4-2 and TRBJ1-1; D uncertain. Between the trimmed V and J ends, which lost 0 bases and 3 bases, there was a span of 11 bases. CDR1 and CDR2 (germline): LGHNA, YNFKEQ. CDR3 length: 15 residues. The CDR3 nucleotides are TGTGCCAGCAGCCAAGATTCCAGGCCGGACACTGAAGCTTTCTTT. This gives the protein CASSQDSRPDTEAFF.

J is TRBJ1-1 and V is TRBV27; D gene uncertain. Germline assignment: CDR1 MNHEY and CDR2 SMNVEV (reference sequence). Trimming removed 1 base from V and 4 bases from J, with 7 bases in between. The CDR3 consists of 13 residues. DNA of the CDR3: TGTGCCAGCAGTTTATATCCCCGCACTGAAGCTTTCTTT. Protein sequence: CASSLYPRTEAFF.

The count of this clone is one. The gene calls are TRBV4-1 and TRBJ2-3; D perhaps matches TRBD2 (6 bases). The V end lost 4 bases, the J end lost 0 bases, and 11 bases lay between the germline ends. The CDR3 is 15 residues long. The germline CDR1 and CDR2 sequences are MGHRA and YSYEKL. CDR3 sequence (DNA): TGCGCCAGCAGCCCACTAGCTACTAGCACAGATACGCAGTATTTT. This gives the protein CASSPLATSTDTQYF.

The V call is TRBV4-3, the J call TRBJ1-3; D is undetermined. V lost 0 bases and J 4 bases, leaving 10 bases between the germline ends. CDR1 is LGHNA, CDR2 YSLEER, per germline. CDR3 length equals 15 residues. CDR3 in amino acids: CASSQDTPIGNTIYF. The CDR3 bases are TGCGCCAGCAGCCAAGATACCCCTATAGGAAACACCATATATTTT.

The rearrangement joins TRBV2 to TRBJ2-1, with 11 bases fitting TRBD2. The CDR3 runs 17 residues. V shed 6 bases, J shed 3 bases, and the junction held 10 bases outside the gene matches. Germline V gene lookup returns CDR1 SNHLY and CDR2 FYNNEI. CDR3 nucleotide sequence: TGTGCCAGCAGGGAGGGGACTAGCGGACTAAGCTACAATGAGCAGTTCTTC. This gives the protein CASREGTSGLSYNEQFF. Drawing the rest from reference TRBV2 and TRBJ2-1, the complete variable domain is EPEVTQTPSHQVTQMGQEVILRCVPISNHLYFYWYRQILGQKVEFLVSFYNNEISEKSEIFDDQFSVERPDGSNFTLKIRSTKLEDSAMYFCASREGTSGLSYNEQFFGPGTRLTVL.

V and J are TRBV6-5 and TRBJ2-7, with a tentative D call TRBD2 (6 bases). The CDR3 loop spans 12 amino acids. CDR1 is MNHEY and CDR2 is SVGAGI in the germline V gene. The V gene lost 10 bases and the J gene lost 7 bases, with 17 bases spanning the gap. DNA of the CDR3: TGTGCCACCGGGGTGCGGGGTGGAGAGCAGTACTTC. Protein sequence: CATGVRGGEQYF.

The chain employs TRBV15 and TRBJ2-3; possible D gene TRBD2, 5 bases. This CDR3 spans 17 amino acids. V lost 0 bases and J 0 bases, leaving 13 bases between the germline ends. The germline gives CDR1 LNHNV, CDR2 YYDKDF (reference sequence). Here the CDR3 DNA reads TGTGCCACCAGCAGAGATTTGGTAGCGCCCAGCACAGATACGCAGTATTTT. It is translated as CATSRDLVAPSTDTQYF.

The chain recombines TRBV12-3 or TRBV12-4 with TRBJ1-6; the match to TRBD1 covers 7 bases. CDR3 length: 13 residues. After removal of 6 bases from V and 7 bases from J, the junction contained 3 bases not matched to a gene. The CDR3 DNA follows: TGTGCCAGCAGGACAGGGTCCAATTCACCCCTCCACTTT. This sequence encodes CASRTGSNSPLHF.